The present TCR beta chain was sequenced within a study of long-term antiretroviral therapy in people with HIV. Running of the v3.0 immunoSEQ assay took place at survey level. Some clones are missing from TCRdb's copy, which holds only in-frame ones; the method was immunoSEQ multiplex PCR. Of about 48,000 clones detected, around four fifths appear once; the ten largest clones hold approximately 3.2%. This receptor was obtained from a young woman with HIV. Sequencing used unsorted PBMCs, obtained 0.8 years after starting antiretroviral therapy.

The CDR3 region has the DNA TGTGCCAGCAGCTTAGGGCCGAGCGCTGAAGCTTTCTTT. Translating gives CASSLGPSAEAFF. The chain is built from TRBV11-3 and TRBJ1-1; D is unresolved. Trimming shortened V by 1 base and J by 6 bases, and 9 bases separated the two germline ends. The CDR3 has 13 amino acids. CDR1 SGHNT and CDR2 YENEEA come from the germline V gene. Drawing the rest from reference TRBV11-3 and TRBJ1-1, the complete variable domain is EAGVVQSPRYKIIEKKQPVAFWCNPISGHNTLYWYLQNLGQGPELLIRYENEEAVDDSQLPKDRFSAERLKGVDSTLKIQPAELGDSAVYLCASSLGPSAEAFFGQGTRLTVV.